These T cell receptor beta chains were read from a single sample in a study of tumor and adjacent non-tumor tissue in lung cancer. TCRdb ran MiXCR on the multiplex PCR reads and lists one entry per CDR3 protein. There are about 77,000 distinct CDR3 sequences in the sample; about 80% occur only once, and about two fifths lies in the top ten. Source material: distant non-tumor lung tissue. These receptors all stem from an older man with non-small cell lung cancer. The CDR3 runs from the conserved cysteine through the conserved F or W. A D gene is named only where the DNA matches it firmly. Expanded clones are given a class, and other clones once, few, many or no size at all.

abundance	d_gene	len	j_gene	v_gene	CDR3nt	CDR3aa
NA	NA	14	TRBJ2-1	TRBV11-1	TGTGCCAGCAACTTAGTGGGGGCCTACAATGAGCAGTTCTTC	CASNLVGAYNEQFF
NA	TRBD2	19	TRBJ2-1	TRBV6-2/TRBV6-3	TGTGCTTGCAGTTATGGCACTAGCGGGAGTGGACGTGGGTACAATGAGCAGTTCTTC	CACSYGTSGSGRGYNEQFF
few	NA	16	TRBJ2-6	TRBV5-1	TGCGCCAGCAGCTTGGAGCCAGGGCCTGGGGCCAACGTCCTGACTTTC	CASSLEPGPGANVLTF
NA	NA	12	TRBJ2-2	TRBV6-1	TGTGTCAGCTTTGGGGCGTCCGGGGAGCTGTTTTTT	CVSFGASGELFF
NA	NA	17	TRBJ2-7	TRBV4-2	TGTGCCAGCAACCCACCTATCGTGGGGAGAGTCGGCTACGAGCAGTACTTC	CASNPPIVGRVGYEQYF
few	NA	14	TRBJ1-2	TRBV20-1	TGCAGTGCTAGATTAGGGGGTTTTGGGTATGGCTACACCTTC	CSARLGGFGYGYTF
NA	NA	14	TRBJ1-1	TRBV6-5	TGTGCCAGTTGTTACTCGAATTCAGACACTGAAGCTTTCTTT	CASCYSNSDTEAFF
NA	NA	11	TRBJ2-7	TRBV6-2/TRBV6-3	TGTGCCAGCAATTACGGTTACGAGCAGTACTTC	CASNYGYEQYF
NA	NA	13	TRBJ2-2	TRBV10-2	TGCATCAGCAGTTCCGTCAGGAGTAGGGAGCTGTTTTTT	CISSSVRSRELFF
NA	NA	15	TRBJ2-1	TRBV4-1	TGCACCAGCAGCCAAGAGGTTCAGGGGAAACGTGAGCAGTTCTTC	CTSSQEVQGKREQFF
many	NA	14	TRBJ1-4	TRBV6-1	TGTGCCAGCAATCACAGGGCGGTTGATGAAAAACTGTTTTTT	CASNHRAVDEKLFF
NA	NA	11	TRBJ2-1	TRBV6-2/TRBV6-3	TGTGCCAGCAGTTACATTCATGAGCAGTTATTC	CASSYIHEQLF
NA	NA	15	TRBJ1-1	TRBV6-2/TRBV6-3	TGTGCCACCCGACCTTTTGTTGGACAAAGAAAAGAAGCTTTCTTT	CATRPFVGQRKEAFF
NA	TRBD2	15	TRBJ2-7	TRBV11-1	TGTGTCAGCAGCTTAACAAGCGGGAGAGCCTACGAGCAGTACTTC	CVSSLTSGRAYEQYF
NA	NA	17	TRBJ2-1	TRBV11-1	TGTGCCTGCAGCTCCATCTTTAGCGGAAGGCCCGTCAATGAGCAGTTCTTC	CACSSIFSGRPVNEQFF
medium-sized	NA	13	TRBJ2-1	TRBV11-3	TGTGCCAGCAGCTCCATCCGTCCCGAAGAGCAGTTCTTC	CASSSIRPEEQFF
few	NA	15	TRBJ2-5	TRBV11-1	TGTGCCAGCAGCTTAAATCCAGCGTACCAAGAGAACCAGTACTTC	CASSLNPAYQENQYF
NA	TRBD2	16	TRBJ2-2	TRBV5-4	TGTGCCAGCAGCTGGATGTCTAGCGGCGCTACCGGGGATCTATTTTTT	CASSWMSSGATGDLFF
few	NA	15	TRBJ2-7	TRBV11-2	TGTGCCAGCAGCTTAGACAAGGGGGGAAGGTACGAGCAGTACTTC	CASSLDKGGRYEQYF
NA	TRBD2	20	TRBJ2-5	TRBV12-3/TRBV12-4	TGTACCAGCAGAAAAAGCGACCACTCGACTAGCGGGCTCCCCCAGGAGACCCAGTACTTC	CTSRKSDHSTSGLPQETQYF
NA	NA	12	TRBJ2-2	TRBV6-2/TRBV6-3	TGTGCTTGCAGTATCAACACCGGGGAGCTGTTTTTT	CACSINTGELFF
few	NA	14	TRBJ2-7	TRBV6-6	TGTGCCAGTAGTTTCCCGAGACTCAACTACGAGCAGTACTTC	CASSFPRLNYEQYF